The next 24 T cell receptor beta chains were all read from a single sample in a study of cytomegalovirus exposure and HLA in healthy donors. PCR was performed using 60 Vbeta and 13 Jbeta primers. Using immunoSEQ multiplex PCR, the repertoire was profiled, and TCRdb retains in-frame clones only, with some absent. Of 100,000 to 150,000 clones in the sample, about 80% are singletons; the top ten hold approximately 9.1%. Sequenced input: PBMCs. These receptors came from a woman between 45 and 60 years old in good health and CMV-seropositive.

This chain links TRBV7-9 with TRBJ1-2; 10 bases fit TRBD1. In germline, CDR1 is SEHNR, CDR2 FQNEAQ (reference sequence). This CDR3 contains 15 residues. V lost 5 bases and J lost 4; bases outside the gene matches: 7. CDR3 in amino acids: CASSTQGQGSYGYTF. Here the CDR3 DNA reads TGTGCCAGCAGCACACAGGGACAGGGGTCCTATGGCTACACCTTC.

This chain connects TRBV6-5 to TRBJ1-5; 8 nucleotides line up with TRBD1. The CDR3 has 13 residues. Trimming cost V 6 bases and J 7 bases; bases outside gene matches: 5. CDR1 and CDR2 (germline): MNHEY, SVGAGI. This chain's CDR3 is CASRPQGDQPQHF. The DNA of the CDR3 is TGTGCCAGCAGGCCACAGGGGGACCAGCCCCAGCATTTT.

The V and J genes are TRBV6-1 and TRBJ1-4; 7 nucleotides line up with TRBD1. The trim removed 6 bases at V and 8 bases at J, leaving 9 bases unmatched. The germline gives CDR1 MNHNS, CDR2 SASEGT. CDR3 size: 14 residues. The DNA for the CDR3 is TGTGCCAGCAGGAGACCAGGGGGAAGCGAAAAACTGTTTTTT. This translates into CASRRPGGSEKLFF.

CDR3 sequence reads: CASSSGGNYGYTF. Here the CDR3 DNA reads TGTGCCAGCAGCTCCGGAGGTAACTATGGCTACACCTTC. The rearrangement joins TRBV6-1 to TRBJ1-2; D is ambiguous. The CDR3 runs 13 residues. Germline CDR1 reads MNHNS; CDR2 reads SASEGT. V was clipped by 6 bases and J by 1 base, with 9 bases between them.

This clone was picked up a small number of times. This rearrangement joins TRBV19 to TRBJ2-5; 7 nucleotides line up with TRBD1. The CDR3 has 13 amino acids. V lost 6 bases, J lost 2 bases, and 3 bases stayed unmatched. From germline, CDR1 is LNHDA and CDR2 SQIVND (reference sequence). CDR3 in DNA: TGTGCCAGTAGCGGCAGGGGGCAAGAGACCCAGTACTTC. It encodes CASSGRGQETQYF.

The gene calls are TRBV7-8 and TRBJ2-5; 7 bases match TRBD1. The J call may be wrong; the DNA end is better matched by TRBJ2-7. CDR1 and CDR2 (germline): SGHVS, FQNEAQ. The CDR3 consists of 14 residues. CDR3 protein: CASSSSQGAYEQYF. In DNA, the CDR3 is TGTGCCAGCAGCTCCTCTCAGGGGGCCTACGAGCAGTACTTC.

The rearrangement joins TRBV6-1 to TRBJ1-4; D is uncertain. The germline gives CDR1 MNHNS, CDR2 SASEGT. V was cut by 2 bases and J by 8 bases, with 6 bases left in between. The CDR3 runs to 12 residues. Written as DNA, the CDR3 is TGTGCCAGCAGTGAACCTAGGGAAAAACTGTTTTTT. This encodes CASSEPREKLFF.

This clone was seen just once. The V and J genes are TRBV4-2 and TRBJ2-7, with D perhaps matching TRBD1 (6 bases). The CDR3 covers 13 residues. Germline V gene lookup returns CDR1 LGHNA and CDR2 YNFKEQ. Trimming removed 0 bases at V and 12 bases at J, with 15 bases between. CDR3 DNA sequence: TGTGCCAGCAGCCAAGATCGACAGGACCCTCGGTACTTC. Protein sequence: CASSQDRQDPRYF.

This clone was detected a few times. V is TRBV6-5 and J is TRBJ2-3; 11 bases are a match to TRBD2. Trimming took 6 bases from V and 6 from J; bases not matched to a gene: 5. The CDR3 contains 14 residues. Germline CDR1 is MNHEY and CDR2 is SVGAGI. CDR3 loop: CASRPTSGSDTQYF. In DNA, the CDR3 is TGTGCCAGCAGGCCAACTAGCGGGAGTGATACGCAGTATTTT.

The rearrangement uses TRBV29-1 and TRBJ1-4; D perhaps matches TRBD1 (5 bases). The germline V gene encodes CDR1 SQVTM and CDR2 ANQGSEA. Trimming took off 4 bases at V and 1 base at J, with 7 bases between the two ends. The CDR3 covers 13 residues. Here the CDR3 reads CSVVGGTNEKLFF. Here the CDR3 DNA reads TGCAGCGTTGTCGGGGGAACTAATGAAAAACTGTTTTTT.

The rearrangement links TRBV19 to TRBJ2-2, with D possibly matching TRBD1 (7 bases). Germline V CDR1 and CDR2: LNHDA, SQIVND (reference sequence). This CDR3 has 17 amino acids. V was cut by 4 bases and J by 4 bases, with 19 bases left in between. In DNA form, the CDR3 reads TGTGCCAGTAGTACGGCAACCGGGGGACAGATCACCGGGGAGCTGTTTTTT. Its translation: CASSTATGGQITGELFF.

The gene calls are TRBV10-3 and TRBJ2-2; perhaps TRBD2 as D (5 bases). The CDR3 covers 16 residues. The germline V and J ends were trimmed by 4 bases and 5 bases, with 17 bases remaining between them. Germline loops: CDR1 ENHRY, CDR2 SYGVKD. The CDR3 DNA follows: TGTGCCATCAGTGGGAGTGTCGGGATAGGGACCGGGGAGCTGTTTTTT. It is translated as CAISGSVGIGTGELFF.

A remark on this clone: This same CDR3 is encoded by further DNA sequences in the sample. The rearrangement joins TRBV10-3 to TRBJ1-1; 8 bases line up with TRBD1. V lost 2 bases, J lost 1 base, and 0 bases stayed unmatched. The CDR3 covers 14 residues. From germline, CDR1 is ENHRY and CDR2 SYGVKD. This CDR3 is CAISEGQGNTEAFF. The CDR3 DNA reads as TGTGCCATCAGTGAGGGACAGGGGAACACTGAAGCTTTCTTT.

By share of the sample, this clone is large. This chain joins TRBV9 and TRBJ2-7, with TRBD2 as a possible D gene (5 bases). Between the trimmed V and J ends, which lost 0 bases and 0 bases, there was a span of 10 bases. This CDR3 spans 15 amino acids. Germline CDR1 is SGDLS and CDR2 is YYNGEE. DNA of the CDR3: TGTGCCAGCAGCGTAGGCGGGTCAAGCTCCTACGAGCAGTACTTC. Its protein product is CASSVGGSSSYEQYF.

The V and J genes are TRBV2 and TRBJ2-1; 12 nucleotides line up with TRBD2. Trimming at V came to 8 bases and at J to 7 bases, leaving 15 bases not matched to a gene. CDR3 length: 17 residues. The germline V gene has CDR1 SNHLY and CDR2 FYNNEI. CDR3 loop: CASQFPTSGGWGNEQFF. CDR3 nucleotides: TGTGCCAGCCAGTTCCCGACTAGCGGGGGATGGGGTAATGAGCAGTTCTTC.

The chain joins TRBV6-7 to TRBJ2-5; TRBD1 agrees at 7 bases. TRBV6-7 is annotated as an ORF whose role is uncertain. The CDR3 is 14 residues long. V trimming: 10 bases; J trimming: 5 bases; junction bases outside the gene matches: 13. CDR3 residues: CAKQRGPKGETQYF. The CDR3 nucleotides are TGTGCCAAACAAAGGGGGCCCAAGGGGGAGACCCAGTACTTC.

The rearrangement links TRBV4-2 to TRBJ2-3, with 7 nucleotides matching TRBD2. Germline V CDR1 and CDR2: LGHNA, YNFKEQ. The J segment lost 2 bases and the V segment lost 1 base, leaving 12 bases of the junction unmatched. The CDR3 is 18 amino acids. The CDR3 DNA reads TGTGCCAGCAGCCAAGGGGTCGGTGGGGGAGGGAACACAGATACGCAGTATTTT. It codes for CASSQGVGGGGNTDTQYF.

The genes are TRBV28 and TRBJ2-1, with TRBD2 identical over 15 bases. Unmatched junction bases numbered 3, after V lost 8 bases and J lost 7 bases. The CDR3 is 14 amino acids. CDR1 MDHEN and CDR2 SYDVKM come from the germline V gene. The DNA of the CDR3 is TGTGCCAGCCGGACTAGCGGGAGGGCGAATGAGCAGTTCTTC. Its translation is CASRTSGRANEQFF.

The CDR3 coding sequence is TGTGCCAGCAGCCTCAGCGGGGGTTCCTACAATGAGCAGTTCTTC. This codes for CASSLSGGSYNEQFF. The chain carries TRBV7-3 and TRBJ2-1, with 8 bases aligning to TRBD2. Germline V lookup: CDR1 SGHTA, CDR2 FQGTGA. Losses at the gene ends were 5 bases for V and 1 base for J; bases not matched to a gene: 4. The CDR3 has 15 amino acids.

The gene calls are TRBV5-6 and TRBJ1-2; 7 bases line up with TRBD1. Germline V gives CDR1 SGHDT, CDR2 YYEEEE. The length of the CDR3 is 15 residues. J lost 4 bases, V lost 5 bases, and 11 bases had no gene match. Here the CDR3 DNA reads TGTGCCAGCAGTTATGACAGGGTGACCTTCTATGGCTACACCTTC. Residues: CASSYDRVTFYGYTF.

The V call is TRBV7-6, the J call TRBJ1-5; D ambiguous. V dropped 1 base and J dropped 0 bases, with 10 bases sitting between them. Germline lookup yields CDR1 SGHVS and CDR2 FNYEAQ. This CDR3 has 16 residues. The CDR3 loop reads CASSLGFVNSNQPQHF. The CDR3 DNA follows: TGTGCCAGCAGCTTAGGTTTCGTTAATAGCAATCAGCCCCAGCATTTT.

J is TRBJ1-4 and V is TRBV2; TRBD1 agrees at 11 bases. Germline V lookup: CDR1 SNHLY, CDR2 FYNNEI. Trimming at V came to 7 bases and at J to 7 bases, leaving 5 bases not matched to a gene. The CDR3 extends over 14 amino acids. DNA for the CDR3: TGTGCCAGCACCATGGACAGGGGGCTTGAAAAACTGTTTTTT. It yields the protein CASTMDRGLEKLFF.

V gene TRBV6-5 combines with J gene TRBJ1-3; D is possibly TRBD1 (5 bases). V was shortened by 5 bases and J by 9 bases, with 17 bases between the two germline ends. The CDR3 is 14 residues long. From germline, CDR1 is MNHEY and CDR2 SVGAGI. CDR3 in amino acids: CASSAGPKGPTIYF. Here the CDR3 DNA reads TGTGCCAGCAGTGCGGGACCCAAGGGCCCCACCATATATTTT.

The chain has TRBV6-5 and TRBJ2-7, with D perhaps matching TRBD1 (6 bases). Germline-derived CDR1 and CDR2 are MNHEY and SVGAGI. The CDR3 is 14 residues long. Trimming left V 5 bases short and J 0 bases short, with 11 bases between. In DNA form, the CDR3 reads TGTGCCAGCAGTATAGACAGGAGCTCCTACGAGCAGTACTTC. As protein: CASSIDRSSYEQYF.